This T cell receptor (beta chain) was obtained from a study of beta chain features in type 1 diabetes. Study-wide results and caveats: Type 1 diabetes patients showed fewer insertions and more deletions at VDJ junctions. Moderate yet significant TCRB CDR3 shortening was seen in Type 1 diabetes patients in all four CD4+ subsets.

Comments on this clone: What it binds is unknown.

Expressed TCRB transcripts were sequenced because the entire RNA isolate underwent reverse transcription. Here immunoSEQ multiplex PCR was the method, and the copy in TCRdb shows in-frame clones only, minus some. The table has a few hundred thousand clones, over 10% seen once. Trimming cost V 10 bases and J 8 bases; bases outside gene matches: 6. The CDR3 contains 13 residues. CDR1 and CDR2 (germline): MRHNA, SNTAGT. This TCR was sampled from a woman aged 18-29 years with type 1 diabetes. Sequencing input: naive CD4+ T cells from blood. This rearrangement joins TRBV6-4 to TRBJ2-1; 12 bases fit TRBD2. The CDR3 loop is CANWTSGIYEQFF. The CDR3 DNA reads TGTGCCAACTGGACTAGCGGGATCTATGAGCAGTTCTTC.